The 15 T cell receptor beta chains given below trace back to one sample, sequenced in a study of blood T cell repertoires in COVID-19. Assay: immunoSEQ multiplex PCR; the TCRdb copy retains only in-frame clones and omits some. The sample has about 180,000 clones, about 81% seen once; the top ten hold around 11%. Sequencing was performed on peripheral blood. All receptors derive from a woman at least 80 years old with COVID-19, enrolled during active disease.

The chain couples TRBV5-5 to TRBJ1-6; possible D gene TRBD1, 5 bases. Deletions cut 3 bases from V and 4 bases from J, with 14 bases between. CDR1 and CDR2 (germline): SGHKS, YYEKEE (reference sequence). The CDR3 has 16 amino acids. CDR3 DNA sequence: TGTGCCAGCAGCTCAAACCGACAGATATATAATTCACCCCTCCACTTT. The encoded protein is CASSSNRQIYNSPLHF.

The chain uses TRBV6-5 and TRBJ2-1; tentatively, D is TRBD2 (6 bases). V lost 0 bases and J lost 8, with 8 bases in between. Germline CDR1 is MNHEY and CDR2 is SVGAGI. The CDR3 length is 13 residues. The CDR3 region is CASSYSGGYEQFF. The DNA of the CDR3 is TGTGCCAGCAGTTACTCTGGAGGGTATGAGCAGTTCTTC.

The chain employs TRBV7-2 and TRBJ1-4, with 9 nucleotides matching TRBD1. Trimming cost V 0 bases and J 0 bases; bases outside gene matches: 5. The CDR3 spans 18 residues. Germline V lookup: CDR1 SGHTA, CDR2 FQGNSA. CDR3 region: CASSLAPGTGTTNEKLFF. In DNA form, the CDR3 reads TGTGCCAGCAGCTTAGCACCCGGGACAGGGACAACTAATGAAAAACTGTTTTTT. The whole variable domain, remainder taken from reference TRBV7-2 and TRBJ1-4, is GAGVSQSPSNKVTEKGKDVELRCDPISGHTALYWYRQSLGQGLEFLIYFQGNSAPDKSGLPSDRFSAERTGGSVSTLTIQRTQQEDSAVYLCASSLAPGTGTTNEKLFFGSGTQLSVL.

The count of this clone is one. The genes are TRBV18 and TRBJ2-7; 12 nucleotides agree with TRBD1. The CDR3 runs 16 residues. Germline lookup yields CDR1 KGHSH and CDR2 LQKENI. Losses at the gene ends were 6 bases for V and 2 bases for J; bases not matched to a gene: 8. CDR3 region: CASSLTGTGGPYEQYF. CDR3 DNA: TGTGCCAGCTCGCTAACCGGGACAGGGGGCCCCTACGAGCAGTACTTC.

This rearrangement joins TRBV10-3 to TRBJ2-1; TRBD2 matches at 10 bases. Per germline, CDR1 ENHRY and CDR2 SYGVKD. V lost 4 bases to trimming and J lost 6 bases; unmatched junction nucleotides: 6. The CDR3 runs 15 residues. The CDR3 sequence is CAISGTSGIFNEQFF. CDR3 nucleotide sequence: TGTGCCATCAGTGGCACTAGCGGGATCTTCAATGAGCAGTTCTTC.

The chain uses TRBV4-1 and TRBJ2-1; 8 positions agree with TRBD2. V dropped 1 base and J dropped 2; count of bases not matched to a gene: 7. Germline CDR1 and CDR2: MGHRA and YSYEKL. The CDR3 is made up of 17 amino acids. CDR3 in DNA: TGCGCCAGCAGCCAAGGAGGACTAGCAGGTCCCTACAATGAGCAGTTCTTC. This codes for CASSQGGLAGPYNEQFF.

The chain links TRBV3-1 (or the pseudogene TRBV3-2) to TRBJ2-3, with D possibly TRBD1 on 5 matching bases. Germline V gene lookup returns CDR1 LGHDT and CDR2 YNNKEL (reference sequence). The CDR3 spans 15 residues. V lost 6 bases and J lost 1, with 14 bases in between. CDR3 DNA: TGTGCCAGCAGGCCATCGGGCAGGGGCACAGATACGCAGTATTTT. Its protein product is CASRPSGRGTDTQYF.

This rearrangement joins TRBV5-6 to TRBJ2-7; D might be TRBD2 (6 bases). Germline V gives CDR1 SGHDT, CDR2 YYEEEE. Between the trimmed V and J ends, which lost 4 bases and 7 bases, there was a span of 12 bases. The CDR3 extends over 12 amino acids. Here the CDR3 reads CASSDSGREQYF. As DNA, the CDR3 is TGTGCCAGCAGCGATTCGGGGAGGGAGCAGTACTTC.

This chain joins TRBV5-1 and TRBJ2-5, with 9 bases lining up with TRBD1. V lost 0 bases and J lost 4; bases outside the gene matches: 10. Germline CDR1 is SGHRS and CDR2 is YFSETQ. This CDR3 spans 17 amino acids. The CDR3 loop is CASSLAPGTGSGETQYF. The DNA for the CDR3 is TGCGCCAGCAGCTTGGCCCCCGGGACAGGGTCCGGAGAGACCCAGTACTTC.

This clone was observed a few times. The J gene is TRBJ2-7, the V gene TRBV6-6, with a possible D match to TRBD1 (6 bases). Deletions cut 2 bases from V and 0 bases from J, with 14 bases between. This CDR3 is 16 amino acids long. Germline lookup yields CDR1 MNHNY and CDR2 SVGAGI (reference sequence). The DNA of the CDR3 is TGTGCCAGCAGTTACCCGAGACAGGCTAGCTCCTACGAGCAGTACTTC. Its translation: CASSYPRQASSYEQYF.

The V and J genes are TRBV29-1 and TRBJ1-1, with 8 bases matching TRBD1. The CDR3 has 11 residues. Trimming cost V 6 bases and J 7 bases; bases outside gene matches: 4. Germline CDR1 SQVTM, CDR2 ANQGSEA. CDR3 sequence reads: CSVHGTGEAFF. The CDR3 nucleotides read TGCAGCGTACACGGGACAGGTGAAGCTTTCTTT.

The rearrangement links TRBV28 to TRBJ2-1; the match to TRBD1 covers 10 bases. The CDR3 has 16 amino acids. V dropped 4 bases and J dropped 0; count of bases not matched to a gene: 3. Germline V gene lookup returns CDR1 MDHEN and CDR2 SYDVKM. CDR3 DNA sequence: TGTGCCAGCAGTTCCTGGACAGGGGGCTCCTACAATGAGCAGTTCTTC. Amino acid sequence: CASSSWTGGSYNEQFF.

This clone was seen only once. The rearrangement links TRBV4-3 to TRBJ2-7; D not resolved. Between the trimmed V and J ends, which lost 3 bases and 6 bases, there was a span of 12 bases. CDR1 LGHNA and CDR2 YSLEER come from the germline V gene. The CDR3 loop spans 13 amino acids. For the CDR3, the DNA is TGCGCCAGCAGCCAGAACGGCAACAGCGAGCAGTACTTC. This gives the protein CASSQNGNSEQYF.

This clone was observed many times. The genes are TRBV5-8 and TRBJ1-1; 8 nucleotides match TRBD1. The trim removed 0 bases at V and 0 bases at J, leaving 4 bases unmatched. The length of the CDR3 is 16 residues. Germline V gene data show CDR1 as SGHTS and CDR2 as YDEGEE. The CDR3 DNA reads as TGTGCCAGCAGCTTGGACATCAGGGGGCTGAACACTGAAGCTTTCTTT. Its protein product is CASSLDIRGLNTEAFF. The whole variable domain, remainder taken from reference TRBV5-8 and TRBJ1-1, is EAGVTQSPTHLIKTRGQQATLRCSPISGHTSVYWYQQALGLGLQFLLWYDEGEERNRGNFPPRFSGRQFPNYSSELNVNALELEDSALYLCASSLDIRGLNTEAFFGQGTRLTVV.

J is TRBJ2-2 and V is TRBV30, with a possible D match to TRBD1 (5 bases). V lost 2 bases and J 0 bases, leaving 10 bases between the germline ends. The CDR3 runs 15 residues. Germline V CDR1 and CDR2: GTSNPN, SVGIG (reference sequence). The CDR3 sequence is CAWSRGRANTGELFF. CDR3 nucleotide sequence: TGTGCCTGGAGTCGTGGCAGGGCGAACACCGGGGAGCTGTTTTTT.